A single sample is the source of the 27 T cell receptor beta chains below, sequenced in a study of CD8 T cells in ankylosing spondylitis. MiXCR was run by TCRdb on the 5' RACE reads, yielding one entry per CDR3 protein. The profile shows about 230,000 distinct CDR3 sequences, 8% to 9% of them singletons. Sequenced input: blood, either unsorted or a sorted T cell fraction (not recorded which). The source of these receptors is a female donor with ankylosing spondylitis or in good health (not recorded which).

This clonotype was recorded at least ten times. The gene calls are TRBV12-3 or TRBV12-4 and TRBJ1-3; 10 bases line up with TRBD1. Germline trimming cut 1 base from V and 0 bases from J; bases unmatched to any gene: 3. The CDR3 consists of 17 residues. The DNA of the CDR3 is TGTGCCAGCAGTTTAGGACAGGGGGCACTCTCTGGAAACACCATATATTTT. This gives the protein CASSLGQGALSGNTIYF.

Many counts were recorded for this clonotype. This chain links TRBV7-3 with TRBJ2-1; unclear D gene. Germline V lookup: CDR1 SGHTA, CDR2 FQGTGA. With 5 bases removed from V and 7 bases from J, the gap between germline ends came to 12 bases. The CDR3 has 13 amino acids. The CDR3 reads CASSTVLENEQFF. The CDR3 DNA follows: TGTGCCAGCAGCACCGTCCTCGAAAATGAGCAGTTCTTC.

The sample holds many counts of this clonotype. A junction end diverges from the germline sequence, so it may reflect a read error. V and J are TRBV7-2 and TRBJ2-1; 11 bases fit TRBD2. Germline lookup yields CDR1 SGHTA and CDR2 FQGNSA. This CDR3 is 15 amino acids long. CDR3 nucleotides: TGTGCCAGCACCTTAGCGGGAGGGGCGCACAATGAGCAGTTCTTC. Translating it yields CASTLAGGAHNEQFF.

This clonotype was recorded at least ten times. The chain carries TRBV5-6 and TRBJ2-5, with TRBD2 identical over 7 bases. V lost 3 bases and J lost 4; bases outside the gene matches: 6. CDR3 length equals 14 residues. Germline values: CDR1 SGHDT, CDR2 YYEEEE. As DNA, the CDR3 is TGTGCCAGCAGCTCCATACTAGCGCGAGAGACCCAGTACTTC. Translated, it gives CASSSILARETQYF.

This clonotype was seen at least ten times. V gene TRBV28 combines with J gene TRBJ2-3; no firm D call. V was clipped by 5 bases and J by 5 bases, with 5 bases between them. The length of the CDR3 is 11 residues. CDR1 MDHEN and CDR2 SYDVKM come from the germline V gene. The CDR3 region has the DNA TGTGCCAGCAGTAACTTAGATACGCAGTATTTT. This codes for CASSNLDTQYF. Using reference TRBV28 and TRBJ2-3 for the parts outside the CDR3, the full variable domain is DVKVTQSSRYLVKRTGEKVFLECVQDMDHENMFWYRQDPGLGLRLIYFSYDVKMKEKGDIPEGYSVSREKKERFSLILESASTNQTSMYLCASSNLDTQYFGPGTRLTVL.

This clonotype was counted ten times or more. The gene calls are TRBV5-1 and TRBJ2-7; D possibly corresponds to TRBD1 (6 bases). Germline lookup yields CDR1 SGHRS and CDR2 YFSETQ. This CDR3 region has 14 residues. The V and J ends lost 0 bases and 2 bases respectively, with 9 bases between them. The CDR3 protein is CASSLGQATYEQYF. The CDR3 DNA reads as TGCGCCAGCAGCTTGGGACAGGCAACCTACGAGCAGTACTTC. Full variable domain (rest looked up from reference TRBV5-1 and TRBJ2-7): KAGVTQTPRYLIKTRGQQVTLSCSPISGHRSVSWYQQTPGQGLQFLFEYFSETQRNKGNFPGRFSGRQFSNSRSEMNVSTLELGDSALYLCASSLGQATYEQYFGPGTRLTVT.

This clonotype was seen repeatedly, ten times or more. The chain carries TRBV20-1 and TRBJ2-7; D might be TRBD2 (6 bases). V lost 7 bases and J lost 3, with 16 bases in between. From germline, CDR1 is DFQATT and CDR2 SNEGSKA (reference sequence). This CDR3 comprises 13 residues. Written as DNA, the CDR3 is TGCAGTGTGGCTAGCGATTATTACTACGAGCAGTACTTC. The encoded protein is CSVASDYYYEQYF.

This clonotype appeared many times. V usage is TRBV27 and J usage is TRBJ2-7; D is ambiguous. This CDR3 contains 11 residues. V gave up 4 bases and J gave up 7 bases, with 8 bases separating them. Germline assignment: CDR1 MNHEY and CDR2 SMNVEV (reference sequence). In DNA, the CDR3 is TGTGCCAGCAGTTGGGCGGCTGAGCAGTACTTC. Amino acid sequence: CASSWAAEQYF.

In this sample, this clonotype turned up a few times. This chain links TRBV7-2 with TRBJ2-5, with D maybe TRBD1 (6 bases). There are 14 residues in the CDR3. V lost 7 bases to trimming and J lost 4 bases, with 16 bases between them. Germline V CDR1 and CDR2: SGHTA, FQGNSA. CDR3 sequence: CASKRGLGGETQYF. CDR3 in DNA: TGTGCCAGCAAAAGGGGCCTAGGGGGAGAGACCCAGTACTTC.

This clonotype was observed many times. The DNA of the CDR3 is TGCAGTGCGTCAGGGTCCCTAGGGACAGATACGCAGTATTTT. Translating it yields CSASGSLGTDTQYF. The V gene is TRBV20-1, the J gene TRBJ2-3; the D gene is possibly TRBD1 (5 bases). V gave up 6 bases and J gave up 3 bases, with 16 bases separating them. The CDR3 length is 14 residues. From germline, CDR1 is DFQATT and CDR2 SNEGSKA (reference sequence).

This clonotype showed up many times. The chain recombines TRBV6-1 with TRBJ1-6, with TRBD1 identical over 10 bases. This CDR3 region has 16 residues. Germline V gene data show CDR1 as MNHNS and CDR2 as SASEGT. The junction had 6 bases not matched to a gene; V was cut back by 6 bases and J by 4 bases. For the CDR3, the DNA is TGTGCCAGCAGCCGAGGACAGGGGGTTTATAATTCACCCCTCCACTTT. Its protein product is CASSRGQGVYNSPLHF.

This clonotype has a count of ten or more. The gene calls are TRBV20-1 and TRBJ2-2; D is uncertain. Trimming took off 1 base at V and 1 base at J, with 4 bases between the two ends. The CDR3 totals 13 residues. Germline lookup yields CDR1 DFQATT and CDR2 SNEGSKA (reference sequence). The CDR3 spells CSARAQNTGELFF. DNA for the CDR3: TGCAGTGCTAGAGCCCAGAACACCGGGGAGCTGTTTTTT.

With respect to this clonotype: A much larger clone lies a single base off, so this may be a read error. The chain has TRBV6-2 or TRBV6-3 and TRBJ2-7; D gene ambiguous. Germline V gene data show CDR1 as MNHEY and CDR2 as SVGEGT. The CDR3 has 14 residues. For the CDR3, the DNA is TGTGCCAGCAGTTACTCGAGTACCACTTACGAGCAGTGCTTC. Amino acids: CASSYSSTTYEQCF.

This clonotype was seen at least ten times. V is TRBV5-1 and J is TRBJ2-1; a possible D gene is TRBD2 (5 bases). Germline V lookup: CDR1 SGHRS, CDR2 YFSETQ. This CDR3 region has 13 residues. V was shortened by 3 bases and J by 9 bases, with 13 bases between the two germline ends. This CDR3 is CASSSPSSSEQFF. The DNA of the CDR3 is TGCGCCAGCAGCTCCCCTAGCAGTTCTGAGCAGTTCTTC.

The chain combines TRBV2 with TRBJ2-4; 7 bases are a match to TRBD2. CDR3 length equals 18 residues. Germline CDR1 SNHLY, CDR2 FYNNEI. The CDR3: CTISPLGGRGVAKNIQYF. The CDR3, as DNA: TGTACCATCAGTCCGTTGGGGGGGAGGGGTGTGGCCAAAAACATTCAGTACTTC.

The table lists this clonotype with many counts. The chain is built from TRBV6-1 and TRBJ1-6; 9 bases are shared with TRBD1. CDR3 length equals 14 residues. Germline CDR1 and CDR2: MNHNS and SASEGT. Unmatched junction bases numbered 5, after V lost 6 bases and J lost 8 bases. The CDR3 region has the DNA TGTGCCAGCAGACGCGGACAGGGGTATTCACCCCTCCACTTT. It translates to CASRRGQGYSPLHF.

This clonotype was observed many times. The CDR3 spells CASSQDHGGPVYNEQFF. DNA of the CDR3: TGCGCCAGCAGCCAAGATCATGGGGGACCTGTCTACAATGAGCAGTTCTTC. The chain links TRBV4-3 to TRBJ2-1, with D perhaps matching TRBD1 or TRBD2 (5 bases each). The CDR3 covers 17 residues. Trimming removed 0 bases at V and 3 bases at J, with 15 bases between. CDR1 and CDR2 from the germline V gene are LGHNA and YSLEER.

This clonotype has a count of ten or more. The chain employs TRBV2 and TRBJ2-2, with TRBD2 identical over 11 bases. Germline V gene data show CDR1 as SNHLY and CDR2 as FYNNEI. J was trimmed by 3 bases and V by 5 bases; bases with no gene match: 2. The CDR3 runs to 15 residues. CDR3 in amino acids: CASSMGLADTGELFF. The CDR3 DNA reads TGTGCCAGCAGTATGGGACTAGCGGACACCGGGGAGCTGTTTTTT.

The table lists this clonotype with many counts. V gene TRBV14 combines with J gene TRBJ2-1; 8 nucleotides line up with TRBD2. V shed 3 bases, J shed 4 bases, and the junction held 2 bases outside the gene matches. From germline, CDR1 is SGHDN and CDR2 FVKESK. The CDR3 is 14 amino acids. DNA of the CDR3: TGTGCCAGCAGCCAGACTAGCGTGTACAATGAGCAGTTCTTC. Amino acids: CASSQTSVYNEQFF.

This clonotype was seen a few times. V gene TRBV18 combines with J gene TRBJ1-3; D unclear. V lost 10 bases, J lost 0 bases, and 10 bases lay in between. There are 13 residues in the CDR3. Germline values: CDR1 KGHSH, CDR2 LQKENI. CDR3 coding DNA: TGTGCCACCGCCGGGCGCTCTGGAAACACCATATATTTT. Protein: CATAGRSGNTIYF.

A remark on this clonotype: Possible read error: a much larger clone is one base away. This sequence joins TRBV5-1 and TRBJ2-1; the match to TRBD1 covers 8 bases. J gave up 3 bases and V 4 bases, and 9 bases lay outside the gene matches. The CDR3 loop spans 16 amino acids. In germline, CDR1 is SGHRS, CDR2 YFSETQ. In nucleotides, the CDR3 is TGCGCCAGCAGCCTCGGGGCAGGGGGCCTCTACAATGAGCAGTTCTTC. This translates into CASSLGAGGLYNEQFF.

This clonotype was picked up many times. The gene calls are TRBV20-1 and TRBJ2-7; 14 nucleotides match TRBD2. With V trimmed by 5 bases and J by 3 bases, 9 bases remained unmatched. CDR1 and CDR2 (germline): DFQATT, SNEGSKA (reference sequence). The CDR3 has 16 amino acids. The CDR3 coding sequence is TGCAGTGCTCTGGGACTAGCGGGAGACTTTGGCTACGAGCAGTACTTC. Its translation is CSALGLAGDFGYEQYF.

This clonotype turned up a few times. This chain uses TRBV11-2 with TRBJ2-3; D might be TRBD1 or TRBD2, each matching 5 bases. The CDR3 is 14 amino acids. CDR1 SGHAT and CDR2 FQNNGV come from the germline V gene. Trimming left V 5 bases short and J 0 bases short, with 9 bases between. This CDR3 is CASSPRGSTDTQYF. For the CDR3, the DNA is TGTGCCAGCAGCCCGAGGGGTAGCACAGATACGCAGTATTTT.

This clonotype occurred a few times. This rearrangement joins TRBV5-1 to TRBJ2-6; D unclear. V dropped 6 bases and J dropped 2 bases, with 12 bases sitting between them. CDR1 and CDR2 from the germline V gene are SGHRS and YFSETQ. This CDR3 has 15 amino acids. In DNA form, the CDR3 reads TGCGCCAGCAATTTGCCGTTGGCTGGGGCCAACGTCCTGACTTTC. This gives the protein CASNLPLAGANVLTF.

The V call is TRBV5-1, the J call TRBJ1-1; D may be TRBD1 (5 bases). Trimming stripped 2 bases from V and 2 bases from J, with 10 bases between. CDR1 and CDR2 (germline): SGHRS, YFSETQ. The length of the CDR3 is 14 residues. The CDR3 region is CASSFGRGNTEAFF. In DNA form, the CDR3 reads TGCGCCAGCAGCTTTGGAAGGGGAAACACTGAAGCTTTCTTT.

This clonotype was detected a few times. The J gene is TRBJ2-1, the V gene TRBV7-2, with D unclear. Germline values: CDR1 SGHTA, CDR2 FQGNSA. Trimming shortened V by 5 bases and J by 10 bases, and 9 bases separated the two germline ends. The CDR3 consists of 11 residues. CDR3 DNA: TGTGCCAGCAGCCAGTTCGGGGAGCAGTTCTTC. It is translated as CASSQFGEQFF.

In its sample, this clonotype was seen many times. The rearrangement links TRBV20-1 to TRBJ2-3; maybe TRBD2 (6 bases). Per the germline V gene, CDR1 is DFQATT and CDR2 is SNEGSKA (reference sequence). Trimming pared 0 bases from V and 2 bases from J, leaving 12 bases between. This CDR3 comprises 15 residues. The CDR3 is CSARDFGGFTDTQYF. The CDR3 DNA reads TGCAGTGCTAGAGATTTTGGAGGGTTCACAGATACGCAGTATTTT.